This TCR beta chain stems from a study of cytomegalovirus exposure and HLA in healthy donors. V lost 6 bases and J lost 5; bases outside the gene matches: 9. The CDR3 length is 15 residues. Germline CDR1 and CDR2: LGHNT and FRNRAP. PCR involved 60 Vbeta and 13 Jbeta primers. Data came from immunoSEQ multiplex PCR; TCRdb stores just in-frame clones and leaves some out. This sample's clone table lists tens of thousands of clones. The specimen was PBMCs. The source is a male donor in good health and CMV-seronegative. This chain links TRBV12-5 with TRBJ2-5; TRBD2 aligns across 10 bases. The CDR3 nucleotides read TGTGCTAGTGGCACTAGCGGGAATTGGGTGGAGACCCAGTACTTC. The encoded protein is CASGTSGNWVETQYF.